What follows are 29 T cell receptor beta chains derived from one specimen sequenced in a study of blood T cell repertoires in COVID-19. Clones were read by immunoSEQ multiplex PCR, and TCRdb kept only the in-frame ones, dropping some. The table shows roughly 170,000 clones, with roughly nine tenths occurring only once. Sequences were obtained from peripheral blood. The receptors were sampled from an older man with active or convalescent COVID-19.

CDR3 DNA sequence: TGTGCCAGCAGCCCCAGGGCCACTGTGAACACCGGGGAGCTGTTTTTT. It is translated as CASSPRATVNTGELFF. The chain couples TRBV7-3 to TRBJ2-2; perhaps TRBD1 as D (5 bases). Germline V gene data show CDR1 as SGHTA and CDR2 as FQGTGA. V shed 5 bases and J shed 1 base, with 14 bases lying between them. The CDR3 sequence is 16 residues long.

The chain recombines TRBV18 with TRBJ1-3, with D unresolved. The V end lost 7 bases, the J end lost 0 bases, and 7 bases lay between the germline ends. Germline-derived CDR1 and CDR2 are KGHSH and LQKENI. CDR3 length: 13 amino acids. The CDR3: CASCRSSGNTIYF. As DNA, the CDR3 is TGTGCCAGCTGCCGCAGCTCTGGAAACACCATATATTTT.

The rearrangement links TRBV7-9 to TRBJ2-7, with D hard to call. CDR3 length: 15 residues. V shed 1 base and J shed 4 bases, with 14 bases lying between them. Germline CDR1 SEHNR, CDR2 FQNEAQ (reference sequence). The DNA of the CDR3 is TGTGCCAGCAGCTTAGTTGGCGGAGTCACTTACGAGCAGTACTTC. Its protein is CASSLVGGVTYEQYF.

V and J are TRBV28 and TRBJ1-3; D is ambiguous. There are 14 residues in the CDR3. Germline V gene data show CDR1 as MDHEN and CDR2 as SYDVKM. With 6 bases removed from V and 2 bases from J, the gap between germline ends came to 11 bases. The CDR3 protein is CASRPQAPGNTIYF. For the CDR3, the DNA is TGTGCCAGCAGGCCGCAGGCCCCTGGAAACACCATATATTTT.

The genes are TRBV7-2 and TRBJ2-1; 7 bases map to TRBD2. The germline gives CDR1 SGHTA, CDR2 FQGNSA. The length of the CDR3 is 15 residues. With 6 bases clipped from V and 6 bases from J, the junction kept 11 bases outside the gene matches. The CDR3, as DNA: TGTGCCAGCAGGTCACAGGTCGCGGGGGTCAATGAGCAGTTCTTC. Amino acids: CASRSQVAGVNEQFF.

The chain joins TRBV4-1 to TRBJ1-2, with D maybe TRBD1 (5 bases). The V gene's germline CDR1 is MGHRA and CDR2 YSYEKL. CDR3 size: 14 residues. V lost 0 bases, J lost 4 bases, and 9 bases lay in between. The CDR3 nucleotides are TGCGCCAGCAGCCAAGATGGAGACAGCTATGGCTACACCTTC. Its protein product is CASSQDGDSYGYTF.

The rearrangement uses TRBV7-9 and TRBJ2-5; TRBD2 matches 13 bases. The junction had 9 bases not matched to a gene; V was cut back by 4 bases and J by 4 bases. The CDR3 length is 17 residues. Germline V lookup: CDR1 SEHNR, CDR2 FQNEAQ (reference sequence). The CDR3 is CASSSGLAGRKVETQYF. The CDR3 region has the DNA TGTGCCAGCAGCTCGGGACTAGCGGGGAGGAAAGTAGAGACCCAGTACTTC.

About this clone: Distinct nucleotide sequences in the sample also encode this CDR3. This rearrangement joins TRBV18 to TRBJ2-7; perhaps TRBD1 as D (6 bases). The germline V gene encodes CDR1 KGHSH and CDR2 LQKENI. The CDR3 runs 13 residues. V gave up 3 bases and J gave up 2 bases, with 8 bases separating them. The CDR3 DNA follows: TGTGCCAGCTCACCCGGACAGCCCTACGAGCAGTACTTC. Amino acids: CASSPGQPYEQYF. The variable domain in full, completed from reference TRBV18 and TRBJ2-7, reads NAGVMQNPRHLVRRRGQEARLRCSPMKGHSHVYWYRQLPEEGLKFMVYLQKENIIDESGMPKERFSAEFPKEGPSILRIQQVVRGDSAAYFCASSPGQPYEQYFGPGTRLTVT.

This clone appeared once. The chain joins TRBV15 to TRBJ2-7; 8 bases agree with TRBD1. The CDR3 has 16 amino acids. Germline lookup yields CDR1 LNHNV and CDR2 YYDKDF (reference sequence). V was pared by 2 bases and J by 4 bases, with 10 bases of the junction left unmatched. The CDR3 DNA follows: TGTGCCACCAGCAGATTACCCGGGACAGGCCATTACGAGCAGTACTTC. It is translated as CATSRLPGTGHYEQYF.

This clone has only a few counts. The chain joins TRBV5-5 to TRBJ1-4, with D possibly TRBD1 on 5 matching bases. This CDR3 comprises 15 residues. The V gene lost 4 bases and the J gene lost 7 bases, with 17 bases spanning the gap. The germline CDR1 and CDR2 sequences are SGHKS and YYEKEE (reference sequence). The DNA of the CDR3 is TGTGCCAGCAGCCCGTTGGACACCTCTAGTGAAAAACTGTTTTTT. Protein sequence: CASSPLDTSSEKLFF.

V and J are TRBV27 and TRBJ1-2, with 7 bases aligning to TRBD1. CDR1 is MNHEY, CDR2 SMNVEV, per germline (reference sequence). The CDR3 is made up of 15 amino acids. V was pared by 8 bases and J by 3 bases, with 12 bases of the junction left unmatched. This chain's CDR3 is CASADPRGGHYGYTF. Written as DNA, the CDR3 is TGTGCCAGCGCAGACCCGAGAGGGGGCCACTATGGCTACACCTTC.

V gene TRBV18 combines with J gene TRBJ2-1; 10 nucleotides match TRBD2. The CDR3 extends over 15 amino acids. The V segment lost 4 bases and the J segment 4 bases; nucleotides outside the gene matches: 4. Germline V gene lookup returns CDR1 KGHSH and CDR2 LQKENI. CDR3 bases: TGTGCCAGCTCACGCGGACTAGCGGATTACAATGAGCAGTTCTTC. Protein product: CASSRGLADYNEQFF. Looking up the rest from reference TRBV18 and TRBJ2-1 gives the full variable domain: NAGVMQNPRHLVRRRGQEARLRCSPMKGHSHVYWYRQLPEEGLKFMVYLQKENIIDESGMPKERFSAEFPKEGPSILRIQQVVRGDSAAYFCASSRGLADYNEQFFGPGTRLTVL.

V and J are TRBV11-2 and TRBJ2-5; D is perhaps TRBD1 (6 bases). Germline CDR1 SGHAT, CDR2 FQNNGV. V lost 5 bases and J 3 bases, leaving 10 bases between the germline ends. CDR3 size: 13 residues. The CDR3 DNA follows: TGTGCCAGCAGCCGCGACAGGAAAGAGACCCAGTACTTC. Its protein product is CASSRDRKETQYF. Filled out from reference TRBV11-2 and TRBJ2-5, the complete variable domain reads EAGVAQSPRYKIIEKRQSVAFWCNPISGHATLYWYQQILGQGPKLLIQFQNNGVVDDSQLPKDRFSAERLKGVDSTLKIQPAKLEDSAVYLCASSRDRKETQYFGPGTRLLVL.

The table lists this clone with a count of one. This chain uses TRBV5-1 with TRBJ1-4; unclear D gene. Germline V gene sequence: CDR1 SGHRS, CDR2 YFSETQ. Trimming shortened V by 2 bases and J by 5 bases, and 16 bases separated the two germline ends. This CDR3 spans 16 amino acids. CDR3 coding DNA: TGCGCCAGCAGCTTAAACAGACAAGGCCGCAATGAAAAACTGTTTTTT. Its translation: CASSLNRQGRNEKLFF.

CDR3 region: CASSPIAGGSYEQYF. In DNA form, the CDR3 reads TGTGCCAGCAGCCCGATAGCGGGGGGATCGTACGAGCAGTACTTC. The chain links TRBV7-2 to TRBJ2-7; 10 bases align to TRBD2. From germline, CDR1 is SGHTA and CDR2 FQGNSA. This CDR3 is built from 15 residues. Trimming cost V 5 bases and J 4 bases; bases outside gene matches: 8.

For the CDR3, the DNA is TGTGCCACCAGTCCTGGGCTAGCGCGAGACAATGAGCAGTTCTTC. Translated, it gives CATSPGLARDNEQFF. The chain recombines TRBV15 with TRBJ2-1, with D possibly being TRBD2 (6 bases). From germline, CDR1 is LNHNV and CDR2 YYDKDF (reference sequence). The CDR3 runs to 15 residues. V shed 6 bases and J shed 5 bases, with 17 bases lying between them. Full variable domain (remainder filled in from reference TRBV15 and TRBJ2-1): DAMVIQNPRYQVTQFGKPVTLSCSQTLNHNVMYWYQQKSSQAPKLLFHYYDKDFNNEADTPDNFQSRRPNTSFCFLDIRSPGLGDTAMYLCATSPGLARDNEQFFGPGTRLTVL.

This rearrangement joins TRBV18 to TRBJ1-1, with 7 positions matching TRBD1. V shed 3 bases, J shed 5 bases, and the junction held 6 bases outside the gene matches. The germline CDR1 and CDR2 sequences are KGHSH and LQKENI. CDR3 size: 14 residues. CDR3 DNA sequence: TGTGCCAGCTCACCGACAGGGATAGATACTGAAGCTTTCTTT. This codes for CASSPTGIDTEAFF.

The V and J genes are TRBV6-2 or TRBV6-3 and TRBJ2-2, with a tentative D call TRBD2 (6 bases). From germline, CDR1 is MNHEY and CDR2 SVGEGT. The CDR3 has 17 amino acids. The ends were cut back, 0 bases at V and 5 bases at J, with 16 bases in the middle. CDR3 amino acids: CASSYSFRGKDTGELFF. The CDR3 DNA is TGTGCCAGCAGTTACTCGTTTCGCGGGAAGGATACCGGGGAGCTGTTTTTT.

The V gene is TRBV5-4, the J gene TRBJ2-2; 12 bases match TRBD1. Germline CDR1 SGHNT, CDR2 YYREEE (reference sequence). V gave up 4 bases and J gave up 7 bases; unmatched junction bases: 5. The length of the CDR3 is 15 residues. The CDR3 nucleotides are TGTGCCAGCAGCCAGGGACAGGGGGCTTTCGGGGAGCTGTTTTTT. Translating gives CASSQGQGAFGELFF.

The chain uses TRBV19 and TRBJ2-7; TRBD1 agrees at 8 bases. CDR1 is LNHDA and CDR2 is SQIVND in the germline V gene (reference sequence). V lost 3 bases and J lost 5; bases outside the gene matches: 9. There are 15 residues in the CDR3. CDR3 sequence (DNA): TGTGCCAGTAGTATCGTGCAGGGGGCTATCGACGAGCAGTACTTC. Translation: CASSIVQGAIDEQYF.

This chain joins TRBV7-2 and TRBJ1-3; 9 bases agree with TRBD1. J was trimmed by 0 bases and V by 4 bases; bases with no gene match: 7. The germline CDR1 and CDR2 sequences are SGHTA and FQGNSA. This CDR3 is 17 amino acids long. CDR3 loop: CASSSRTGAFSGNTIYF. CDR3 in DNA: TGTGCCAGCAGCTCCCGGACAGGGGCCTTCTCTGGAAACACCATATATTTT.

The rearrangement links TRBV6-5 to TRBJ2-7; D remains unclear. The CDR3 extends over 13 amino acids. Trimming removed 6 bases at V and 2 bases at J, with 11 bases between. Per the germline V gene, CDR1 is MNHEY and CDR2 is SVGAGI. CDR3: CASSGGSAYEQYF. DNA for the CDR3: TGTGCCAGCAGCGGCGGTTCGGCCTACGAGCAGTACTTC.

This clone was counted a single time. This sequence joins TRBV4-3 and TRBJ1-3, with 7 bases matching TRBD1. With V trimmed by 1 base and J by 0 bases, 3 bases remained unmatched. Per germline, CDR1 LGHNA and CDR2 YSLEER. The CDR3 is made up of 16 amino acids. The CDR3 protein is CASSQGTGSSGNTIYF. The CDR3 DNA is TGCGCCAGCAGCCAAGGGACAGGAAGCTCTGGAAACACCATATATTTT.

The rearrangement links TRBV18 to TRBJ2-1; 9 positions match TRBD2. This CDR3 comprises 15 residues. From germline, CDR1 is KGHSH and CDR2 LQKENI. V was clipped by 4 bases and J by 2 bases; unmatched bases: 3. Here the CDR3 DNA reads TGTGCCAGCTCACTAGCGGGAGCCCCCTACAATGAGCAGTTCTTC. Translating gives CASSLAGAPYNEQFF.

The genes are TRBV5-1 and TRBJ1-1; TRBD1 matches 8 bases. This CDR3 region has 15 residues. In germline, CDR1 is SGHRS, CDR2 YFSETQ. V was clipped by 3 bases and J by 1 base; unmatched bases: 5. The CDR3 DNA reads TGCGCCAGCAGCTATGACAGGGGTCGGAACACTGAAGCTTTCTTT. Encoded protein: CASSYDRGRNTEAFF.

The chain employs TRBV24-1 and TRBJ1-5, with 7 bases aligning to TRBD1. Germline V gene sequence: CDR1 KGHDR, CDR2 SFDVKD. The CDR3 has 14 residues. V shed 5 bases and J 4 bases; nucleotides not matched to a gene: 4. In DNA, the CDR3 is TGTGCCACCAGTGGACAGGGAAGGAATCAGCCCCAGCATTTT. It specifies CATSGQGRNQPQHF.

V is TRBV27 and J is TRBJ2-1; 12 bases match TRBD1. V lost 5 bases, J lost 2 bases, and 13 bases stayed unmatched. The length of the CDR3 is 19 residues. Per germline, CDR1 MNHEY and CDR2 SMNVEV (reference sequence). Here the CDR3 reads CASSLPGQGASPAYNEQFF. The CDR3 coding sequence is TGTGCCAGCAGTCTCCCGGGACAGGGGGCGAGTCCCGCCTACAATGAGCAGTTCTTC.

This clone turned up a few times. J is TRBJ2-5 and V is TRBV7-8; D uncertain. The CDR3 totals 14 residues. Germline V CDR1 and CDR2: SGHVS, FQNEAQ. The germline V and J ends were trimmed by 0 bases and 2 bases, with 7 bases remaining between them. The CDR3 loop reads CASSLALPQETQYF. The CDR3 nucleotides are TGTGCCAGCAGCTTAGCTCTTCCTCAAGAGACCCAGTACTTC.

The J gene is TRBJ2-5, the V gene TRBV5-1; 8 nucleotides line up with TRBD2. The CDR3 covers 17 residues. Losses at the gene ends were 5 bases for V and 3 bases for J; bases not matched to a gene: 15. Germline CDR1 reads SGHRS; CDR2 reads YFSETQ. The CDR3 is CASRSTGSSGLEETQYF. The DNA of the CDR3 is TGCGCCAGCAGATCAACGGGGTCTAGCGGGCTAGAAGAGACCCAGTACTTC.